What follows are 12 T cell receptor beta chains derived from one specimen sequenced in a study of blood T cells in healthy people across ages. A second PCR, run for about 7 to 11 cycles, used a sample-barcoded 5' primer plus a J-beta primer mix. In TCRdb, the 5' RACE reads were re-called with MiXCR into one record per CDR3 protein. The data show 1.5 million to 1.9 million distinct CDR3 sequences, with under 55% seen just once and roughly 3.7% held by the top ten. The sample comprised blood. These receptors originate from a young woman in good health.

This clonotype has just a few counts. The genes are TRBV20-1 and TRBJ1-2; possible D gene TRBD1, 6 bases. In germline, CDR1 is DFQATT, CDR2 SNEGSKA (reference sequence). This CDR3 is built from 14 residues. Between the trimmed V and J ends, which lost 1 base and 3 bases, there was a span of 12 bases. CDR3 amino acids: CSARGQAGDYGYTF. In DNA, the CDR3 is TGCAGTGCTAGAGGACAGGCTGGGGACTATGGCTACACCTTC.

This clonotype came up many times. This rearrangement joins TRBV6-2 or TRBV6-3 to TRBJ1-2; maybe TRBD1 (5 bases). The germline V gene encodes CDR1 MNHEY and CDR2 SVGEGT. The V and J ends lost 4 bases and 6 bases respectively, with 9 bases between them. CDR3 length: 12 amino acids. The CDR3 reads CASSSGVHGYTF. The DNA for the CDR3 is TGTGCCAGCAGTTCGGGGGTACATGGCTACACCTTC.

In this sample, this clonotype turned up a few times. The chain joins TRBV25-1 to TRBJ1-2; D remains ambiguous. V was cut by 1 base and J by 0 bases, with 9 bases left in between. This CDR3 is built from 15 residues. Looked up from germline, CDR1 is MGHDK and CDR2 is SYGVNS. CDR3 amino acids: CASSESKTANYGYTF. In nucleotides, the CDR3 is TGTGCCAGCAGTGAATCTAAGACCGCTAACTATGGCTACACCTTC.

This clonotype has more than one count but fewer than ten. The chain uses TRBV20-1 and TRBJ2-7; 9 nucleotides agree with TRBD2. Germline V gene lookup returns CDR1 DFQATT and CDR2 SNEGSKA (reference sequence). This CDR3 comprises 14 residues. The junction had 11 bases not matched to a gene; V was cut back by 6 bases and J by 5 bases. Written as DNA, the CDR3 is TGCAGTGCGGAAGATAGCGGGAGTAGTCACGAGCAGTACTTC. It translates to CSAEDSGSSHEQYF.

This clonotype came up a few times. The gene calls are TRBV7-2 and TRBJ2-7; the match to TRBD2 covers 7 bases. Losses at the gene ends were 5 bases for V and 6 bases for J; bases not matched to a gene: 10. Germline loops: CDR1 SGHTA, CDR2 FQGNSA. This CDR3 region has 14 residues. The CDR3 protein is CASSPRTSNVEQYF. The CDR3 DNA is TGTGCCAGCAGCCCCAGGACTAGTAATGTCGAGCAGTACTTC.

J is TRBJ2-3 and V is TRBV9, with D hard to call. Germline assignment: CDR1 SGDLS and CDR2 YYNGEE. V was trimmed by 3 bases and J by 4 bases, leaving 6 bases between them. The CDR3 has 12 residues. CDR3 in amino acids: CASSEYPDTQYF. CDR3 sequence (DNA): TGTGCCAGCAGCGAATATCCAGATACGCAGTATTTT.

CDR3 protein: CAGTAGSQPQHF. CDR3 in DNA: TGTGCCGGTACTGCGGGGTCCCAGCCCCAGCATTTT. The rearrangement uses TRBV6-2 or TRBV6-3 and TRBJ1-5; no definite D call. Trimming removed 11 bases from V and 7 bases from J, with 15 bases in between. The CDR3 has 12 amino acids. The germline V gene has CDR1 MNHEY and CDR2 SVGEGT.

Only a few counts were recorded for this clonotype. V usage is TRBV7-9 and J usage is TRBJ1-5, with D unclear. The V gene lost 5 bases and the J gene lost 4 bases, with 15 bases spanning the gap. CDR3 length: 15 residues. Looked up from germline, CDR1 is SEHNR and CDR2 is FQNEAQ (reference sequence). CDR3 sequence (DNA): TGTGCCAGCAGCGTTGGAGGCTTACGAAATCAGCCCCAGCATTTT. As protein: CASSVGGLRNQPQHF.

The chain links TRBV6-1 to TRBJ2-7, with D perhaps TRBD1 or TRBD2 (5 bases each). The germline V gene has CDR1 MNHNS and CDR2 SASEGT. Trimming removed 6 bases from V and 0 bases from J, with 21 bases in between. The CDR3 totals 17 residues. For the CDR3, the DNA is TGTGCCAGCAGCCCCGACGGAGTGGGGACCTCCTCCTACGAGCAGTACTTC. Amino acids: CASSPDGVGTSSYEQYF.

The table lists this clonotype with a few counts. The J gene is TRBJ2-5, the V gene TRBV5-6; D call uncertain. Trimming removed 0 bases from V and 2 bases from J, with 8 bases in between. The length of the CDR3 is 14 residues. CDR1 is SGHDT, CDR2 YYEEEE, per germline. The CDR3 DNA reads TGTGCCAGCAGCTTGGGGGTATCACAAGAGACCCAGTACTTC. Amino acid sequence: CASSLGVSQETQYF.

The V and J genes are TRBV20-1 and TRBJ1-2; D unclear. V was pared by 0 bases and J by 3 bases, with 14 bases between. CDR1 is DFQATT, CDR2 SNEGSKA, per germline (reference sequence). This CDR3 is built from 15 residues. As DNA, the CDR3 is TGCAGTGCTAGAGAGGGTCGGCAGGTTTACTATGGCTACACCTTC. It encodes CSAREGRQVYYGYTF.

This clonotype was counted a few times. CDR3 loop: CASSLNFGETQYF. CDR3 DNA: TGTGCCAGCAGCTTAAATTTCGGAGAGACCCAGTACTTC. The J gene is TRBJ2-5, the V gene TRBV7-2; D is ambiguous. CDR3 size: 13 residues. Between the trimmed V and J ends, which lost 2 bases and 4 bases, there was a span of 8 bases. Germline V gene data show CDR1 as SGHTA and CDR2 as FQGNSA.